The 22 T cell receptor beta chains presented below share a single source sample, sequenced in a study of CD8+ T cells in alopecia areata. Sequencing templates came from extracted RNA that was reverse transcribed into cDNA. The repertoire was sequenced with immunoSEQ multiplex PCR; TCRdb's copy has only in-frame clones and lacks some. The table shows about 260,000 clones, with 60% occurring only once. Specified treatment: oral pan-JAK inhibitor, 5-10 mg twice daily. Sample: CD4+ T cells sorted from blood, taken around week 54, from a patient treated with tofacitinib. All receptors derive from a human donor with alopecia areata.

This rearrangement joins TRBV27 to TRBJ2-1, with a possible D match to TRBD1 (7 bases). V was trimmed by 5 bases and J by 6 bases, leaving 20 bases between them. The CDR3 is 16 residues long. CDR1 is MNHEY, CDR2 SMNVEV, per germline (reference sequence). CDR3 residues: CASSPQGGTGLNEQFF. The CDR3 nucleotides are TGTGCCAGCAGTCCGCAGGGGGGAACAGGACTCAATGAGCAGTTCTTC.

This clone was seen a handful of times. The chain links TRBV6-5 to TRBJ2-5, with D maybe TRBD1 (5 bases). Germline V CDR1 and CDR2: MNHEY, SVGAGI. Between the trimmed V and J ends, which lost 4 bases and 5 bases, there was a span of 14 bases. CDR3 size: 14 residues. The CDR3 nucleotides are TGTGCCAGCAGTTCGCACAGGCTCCGGGAGACCCAGTACTTC. It yields the protein CASSSHRLRETQYF.

The genes are TRBV9 and TRBJ2-7; 7 nucleotides agree with TRBD1. V shed 4 bases, J shed 5 bases, and the junction held 9 bases outside the gene matches. CDR1 and CDR2 (germline): SGDLS, YYNGEE. There are 14 residues in the CDR3. The CDR3 loop is CASSFQGDRDEQYF. For the CDR3, the DNA is TGTGCCAGCAGCTTCCAGGGGGACCGGGACGAGCAGTACTTC. Filled out from reference TRBV9 and TRBJ2-7, the complete variable domain reads DSGVTQTPKHLITATGQRVTLRCSPRSGDLSVYWYQQSLDQGLQFLIQYYNGEERAKGNILERFSAQQFPDLHSELNLSSLELGDSALYFCASSFQGDRDEQYFGPGTRLTVT.

This clone occurred once. This chain links TRBV11-2 with TRBJ1-6; 8 nucleotides line up with TRBD1. Losses at the gene ends were 6 bases for V and 7 bases for J; bases not matched to a gene: 8. The CDR3 is 15 residues long. Germline lookup yields CDR1 SGHAT and CDR2 FQNNGV. CDR3 DNA: TGTGCCAGCAGTTCATACAGGGGGGGCAATTCACCCCTCCACTTT. It translates to CASSSYRGGNSPLHF. Supplemented by reference TRBV11-2 and TRBJ1-6, the full variable domain reads EAGVAQSPRYKIIEKRQSVAFWCNPISGHATLYWYQQILGQGPKLLIQFQNNGVVDDSQLPKDRFSAERLKGVDSTLKIQPAKLEDSAVYLCASSSYRGGNSPLHFGNGTRLTVT.

V and J are TRBV6-6 and TRBJ2-7; perhaps TRBD1 as D (6 bases). Trimming took 5 bases from V and 6 from J, leaving 20 bases between them. The germline gives CDR1 MNHNY, CDR2 SVGAGI (reference sequence). There are 15 residues in the CDR3. CDR3 amino acids: CASSHRAPSLGEQYF. CDR3 in DNA: TGTGCCAGCAGTCACAGGGCCCCCAGCCTGGGCGAGCAGTACTTC.

The genes are TRBV2 and TRBJ2-5, with D tentatively TRBD1 (5 bases). The CDR3 has 15 residues. V lost 2 bases to trimming and J lost 4 bases, with 14 bases between them. Germline CDR1 is SNHLY and CDR2 is FYNNEI. CDR3 in DNA: TGTGCCAGCAGTGAATTCCTGGCAGGGCGAGAGACCCAGTACTTC. It codes for CASSEFLAGRETQYF.

This chain joins TRBV30 and TRBJ2-7; D is unresolved. Germline assignment: CDR1 GTSNPN and CDR2 SVGIG (reference sequence). Trimming stripped 3 bases from V and 0 bases from J, with 9 bases between. This CDR3 has 13 amino acids. CDR3 DNA: TGTGCCTGGAGACGGCGGTCCTCCTACGAGCAGTACTTC. Translated: CAWRRRSSYEQYF.

This clone was recorded once. The chain recombines TRBV5-6 with TRBJ1-6; D gene ambiguous. The CDR3 extends over 17 amino acids. Germline V gene lookup returns CDR1 SGHDT and CDR2 YYEEEE. V was clipped by 4 bases and J by 8 bases, with 22 bases between them. The CDR3 nucleotides are TGTGCCAGCAGCGCAGTTCGGTTCGAGGAAATTCATTCACCCCTCCACTTT. Translated: CASSAVRFEEIHSPLHF.

The V call is TRBV12-5, the J call TRBJ1-5, with D maybe TRBD1 (6 bases). Trimming took off 0 bases at V and 2 bases at J, with 11 bases between the two ends. The CDR3 spans 16 residues. CDR1 LGHNT and CDR2 FRNRAP come from the germline V gene. Here the CDR3 DNA reads TGTGCTAGTGGTTTGGTCCTCAAGGGGGGCAATCAGCCCCAGCATTTT. Its translation is CASGLVLKGGNQPQHF.

This clone was counted between two and nine times. The chain links TRBV30 to TRBJ2-3; either TRBD1 or TRBD2 may fit D (6 bases each). There are 14 residues in the CDR3. V dropped 0 bases and J dropped 3 bases, with 10 bases sitting between them. Germline lookup yields CDR1 GTSNPN and CDR2 SVGIG (reference sequence). The CDR3 spells CAWSVGGLTDTQYF. CDR3 nucleotides: TGTGCCTGGAGTGTTGGGGGGCTGACAGATACGCAGTATTTT. The variable domain in full, completed from reference TRBV30 and TRBJ2-3, reads SQTIHQWPATLVQPVGSPLSLECTVEGTSNPNLYWYRQAAGRGLQLLFYSVGIGQISSEVPQNLSASRPQDRQFILSSKKLLLSDSGFYLCAWSVGGLTDTQYFGPGTRLTVL.

This clone was observed a few times. The V and J genes are TRBV6-5 and TRBJ2-4; TRBD1 or TRBD2 may be the D gene (5 bases each). The V gene lost 2 bases and the J gene lost 5 bases, with 13 bases spanning the gap. This CDR3 comprises 15 residues. CDR1 is MNHEY, CDR2 SVGAGI, per germline. The CDR3 region has the DNA TGTGCCAGCAGTTACCCGGGCCAGGGACAAAACATTCAGTACTTC. This gives the protein CASSYPGQGQNIQYF.

In this sample, this clone turned up once. This chain links TRBV7-2 with TRBJ1-1, with D maybe TRBD1 (5 bases). The germline gives CDR1 SGHTA, CDR2 FQGNSA. V was trimmed by 4 bases and J by 5 bases, leaving 17 bases between them. This CDR3 region has 15 residues. DNA for the CDR3: TGTGCCAGCAGCTCACCCCGCCAGGGTTGGACTGAAGCTTTCTTT. Translating gives CASSSPRQGWTEAFF.

J is TRBJ1-2 and V is TRBV30; D is ambiguous. The germline CDR1 and CDR2 sequences are GTSNPN and SVGIG (reference sequence). CDR3 size: 14 residues. The germline V and J ends were trimmed by 0 bases and 3 bases, with 11 bases remaining between them. CDR3 bases: TGTGCCTGGAGTGTACAGATCTCCCACTATGGCTACACCTTC. The encoded protein is CAWSVQISHYGYTF.

This chain connects TRBV4-3 to TRBJ1-5; possibly TRBD1 for D (5 bases). Per the germline V gene, CDR1 is LGHNA and CDR2 is YSLEER. This CDR3 has 14 amino acids. Between the trimmed V and J ends, which lost 1 base and 5 bases, there was a span of 9 bases. CDR3 in amino acids: CASSQAGGDQPQHF. The CDR3 DNA reads TGCGCCAGCAGCCAAGCCGGGGGAGATCAGCCCCAGCATTTT.

This chain links TRBV7-3 with TRBJ2-7; 7 positions match TRBD1. The CDR3 is 13 amino acids. Germline V gene sequence: CDR1 SGHTA, CDR2 FQGTGA. The junction had 7 bases not matched to a gene; V was cut back by 5 bases and J by 6 bases. The CDR3 DNA is TGTGCCAGCAGCCCGGGGACAGCGCGCGAGCAGTACTTC. It encodes CASSPGTAREQYF.

The chain couples TRBV5-1 to TRBJ2-4; D perhaps matches TRBD2 (6 bases). The CDR3 runs to 15 residues. The V gene's germline CDR1 is SGHRS and CDR2 YFSETQ. V lost 0 bases, J lost 3 bases, and 10 bases lay in between. The CDR3 region is CASSLASAGKNIQYF. In DNA, the CDR3 is TGCGCCAGCAGCTTGGCTAGCGCAGGCAAAAACATTCAGTACTTC.

The chain links TRBV2 to TRBJ2-5, with D tentatively TRBD1 (5 bases). This CDR3 has 13 amino acids. Trimming pared 6 bases from V and 1 base from J, leaving 9 bases between. Germline lookup yields CDR1 SNHLY and CDR2 FYNNEI. CDR3 sequence reads: CASSFDSQETQYF. Written as DNA, the CDR3 is TGTGCCAGCAGCTTTGACAGCCAAGAGACCCAGTACTTC.

This clone was counted a few times. The chain recombines TRBV7-9 with TRBJ1-4, with TRBD1 matching over 7 bases. Germline V gene data show CDR1 as SEHNR and CDR2 as FQNEAQ (reference sequence). The CDR3 runs 16 residues. Trimming removed 3 bases from V and 4 bases from J; junction bases left unmatched: 8. The chain's CDR3 is CASSFRQGSGNEKLFF. The CDR3 DNA follows: TGTGCCAGCAGCTTTCGACAGGGATCGGGTAATGAAAAACTGTTTTTT.

The genes are TRBV30 and TRBJ2-2; possibly TRBD1 or TRBD2 for D (5 bases each). This CDR3 has 16 amino acids. Germline V gives CDR1 GTSNPN, CDR2 SVGIG (reference sequence). Between the trimmed V and J ends, which lost 4 bases and 1 base, there was a span of 16 bases. In DNA, the CDR3 is TGTGCCTGGATCGAGGGTGGCAGGGAGAACACCGGGGAGCTGTTTTTT. Protein product: CAWIEGGRENTGELFF.

J is TRBJ2-7 and V is TRBV2, with a weak D call TRBD1 (5 bases). Trimming stripped 6 bases from V and 5 bases from J, with 14 bases between. The V gene's germline CDR1 is SNHLY and CDR2 FYNNEI. CDR3 length equals 13 residues. CDR3 sequence (DNA): TGTGCCAGCAGCGCGACAGCGCGCCACGAGCAGTACTTC. The encoded protein is CASSATARHEQYF.

This clone was detected only a few times. The chain has TRBV23-1 and TRBJ1-2; D gene unclear. TRBV23-1 belongs to the ORF category, with a function that is uncertain. The CDR3 runs to 17 residues. Trimming removed 4 bases at V and 0 bases at J, with 18 bases between. The CDR3 loop reads CASSRCGLCPPNYGYTF. As DNA, the CDR3 is TGCGCCAGCAGTCGGTGCGGACTGTGCCCTCCTAACTATGGCTACACCTTC.

This chain connects TRBV7-9 to TRBJ1-5; no clear D gene. The V and J ends lost 11 bases and 1 base respectively, with 9 bases between them. The CDR3 sequence is 12 residues long. Germline values: CDR1 SEHNR, CDR2 FQNEAQ (reference sequence). This CDR3 reads CAGSESNQPQHF. CDR3 bases: TGTGCCGGCTCAGAAAGCAATCAGCCCCAGCATTTT.